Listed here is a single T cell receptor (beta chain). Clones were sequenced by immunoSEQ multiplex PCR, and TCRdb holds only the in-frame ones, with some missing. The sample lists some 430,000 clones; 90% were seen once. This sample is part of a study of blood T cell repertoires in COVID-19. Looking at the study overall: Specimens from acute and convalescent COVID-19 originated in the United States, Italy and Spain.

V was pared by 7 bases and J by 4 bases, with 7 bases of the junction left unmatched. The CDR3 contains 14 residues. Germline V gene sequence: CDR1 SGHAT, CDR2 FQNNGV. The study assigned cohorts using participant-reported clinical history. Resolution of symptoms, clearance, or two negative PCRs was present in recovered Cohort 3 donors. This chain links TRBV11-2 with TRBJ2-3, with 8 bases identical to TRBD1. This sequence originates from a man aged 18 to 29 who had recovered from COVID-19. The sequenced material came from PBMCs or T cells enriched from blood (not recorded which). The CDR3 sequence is CASTWTGPSDTQYF. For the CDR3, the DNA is TGTGCCAGCACCTGGACAGGGCCGTCAGATACGCAGTATTTT.